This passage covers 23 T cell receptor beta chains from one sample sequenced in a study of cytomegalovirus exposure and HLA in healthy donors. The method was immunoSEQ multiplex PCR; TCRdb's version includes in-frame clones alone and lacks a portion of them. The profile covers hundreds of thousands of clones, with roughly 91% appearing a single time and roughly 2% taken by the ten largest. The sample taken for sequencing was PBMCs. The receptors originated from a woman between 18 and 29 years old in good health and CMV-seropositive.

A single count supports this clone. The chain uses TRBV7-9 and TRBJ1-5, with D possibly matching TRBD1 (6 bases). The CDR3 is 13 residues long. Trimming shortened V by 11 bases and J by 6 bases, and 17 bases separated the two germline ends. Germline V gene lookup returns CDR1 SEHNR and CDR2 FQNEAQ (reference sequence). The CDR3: CAYATGEGQPQHF. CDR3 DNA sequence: TGTGCCTACGCGACAGGAGAGGGTCAGCCCCAGCATTTT.

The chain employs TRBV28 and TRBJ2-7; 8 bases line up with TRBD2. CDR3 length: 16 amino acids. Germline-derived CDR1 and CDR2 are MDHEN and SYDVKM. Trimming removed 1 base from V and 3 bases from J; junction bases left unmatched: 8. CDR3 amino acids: CASSLYPGGGRYEQYF. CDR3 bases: TGTGCCAGCAGTTTATACCCGGGAGGGGGACGCTACGAGCAGTACTTC.

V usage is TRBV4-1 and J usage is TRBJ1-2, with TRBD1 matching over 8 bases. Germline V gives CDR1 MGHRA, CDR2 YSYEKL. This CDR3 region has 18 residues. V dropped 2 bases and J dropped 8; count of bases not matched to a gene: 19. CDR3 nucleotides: TGCGCCAGCAGCCAACCTGCGACAGGGGCCGCTTACGGGACCGGCTACACCTTC. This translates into CASSQPATGAAYGTGYTF.

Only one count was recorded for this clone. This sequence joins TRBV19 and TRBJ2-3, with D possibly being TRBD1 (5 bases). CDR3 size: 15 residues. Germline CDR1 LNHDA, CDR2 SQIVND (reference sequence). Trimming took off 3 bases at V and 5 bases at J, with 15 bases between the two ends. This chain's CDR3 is CASSIGQSKGDTQYF. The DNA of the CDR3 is TGTGCCAGTAGTATCGGACAATCTAAGGGAGATACGCAGTATTTT.

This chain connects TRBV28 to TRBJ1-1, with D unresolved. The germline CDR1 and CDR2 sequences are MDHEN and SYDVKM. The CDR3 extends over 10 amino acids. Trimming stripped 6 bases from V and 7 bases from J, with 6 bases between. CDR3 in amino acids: CASSRVEAFF. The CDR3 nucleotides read TGTGCCAGCAGCCGAGTTGAAGCTTTCTTT. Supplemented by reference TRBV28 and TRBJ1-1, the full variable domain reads DVKVTQSSRYLVKRTGEKVFLECVQDMDHENMFWYRQDPGLGLRLIYFSYDVKMKEKGDIPEGYSVSREKKERFSLILESASTNQTSMYLCASSRVEAFFGQGTRLTVV.

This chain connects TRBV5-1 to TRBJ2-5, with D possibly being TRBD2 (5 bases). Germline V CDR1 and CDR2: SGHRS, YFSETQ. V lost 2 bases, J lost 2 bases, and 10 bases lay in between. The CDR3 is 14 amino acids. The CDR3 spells CASSFREFQETQYF. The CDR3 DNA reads TGCGCCAGCAGCTTTAGGGAGTTTCAAGAGACCCAGTACTTC.

The chain's CDR3 is CASSKQWEDQPQHF. The CDR3 DNA reads as TGTGCCAGCAGTAAACAGTGGGAGGATCAGCCCCAGCATTTT. The chain uses TRBV28 and TRBJ1-5; D remains unclear. Trimming pared 5 bases from V and 5 bases from J, leaving 13 bases between. The CDR3 totals 14 residues. In germline, CDR1 is MDHEN, CDR2 SYDVKM.

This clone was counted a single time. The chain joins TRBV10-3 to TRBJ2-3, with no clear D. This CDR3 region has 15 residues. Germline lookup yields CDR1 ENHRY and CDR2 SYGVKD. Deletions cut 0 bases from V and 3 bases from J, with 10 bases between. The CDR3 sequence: CAISESIQETDTQYF. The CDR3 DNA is TGTGCCATCAGTGAGTCGATCCAGGAAACAGATACGCAGTATTTT.

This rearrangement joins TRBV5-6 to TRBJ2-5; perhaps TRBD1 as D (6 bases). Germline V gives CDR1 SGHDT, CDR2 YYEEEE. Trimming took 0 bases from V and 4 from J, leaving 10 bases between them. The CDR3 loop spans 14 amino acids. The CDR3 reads CASSLAQGRETQYF. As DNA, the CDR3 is TGTGCCAGCAGCTTGGCCCAGGGGCGAGAGACCCAGTACTTC.

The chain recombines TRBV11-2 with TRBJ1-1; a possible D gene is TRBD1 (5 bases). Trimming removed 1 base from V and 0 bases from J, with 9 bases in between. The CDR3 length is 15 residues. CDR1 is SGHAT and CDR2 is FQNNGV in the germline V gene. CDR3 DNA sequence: TGTGCCAGCAGCTTAGTTAGGGGAATGAACACTGAAGCTTTCTTT. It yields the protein CASSLVRGMNTEAFF. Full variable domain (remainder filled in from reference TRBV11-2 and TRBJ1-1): EAGVAQSPRYKIIEKRQSVAFWCNPISGHATLYWYQQILGQGPKLLIQFQNNGVVDDSQLPKDRFSAERLKGVDSTLKIQPAKLEDSAVYLCASSLVRGMNTEAFFGQGTRLTVV.

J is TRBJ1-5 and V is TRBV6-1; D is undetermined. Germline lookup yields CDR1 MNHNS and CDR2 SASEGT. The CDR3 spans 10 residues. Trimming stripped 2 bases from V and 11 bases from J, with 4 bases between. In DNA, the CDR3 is TGTGCCAGCAGTGAACGGGCCCAGCATTTT. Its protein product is CASSERAQHF.

CDR3 sequence reads: CASSFAGLAAPVDNEQFF. CDR3 in DNA: TGCGCCAGCAGCTTCGCGGGACTAGCGGCACCTGTGGACAATGAGCAGTTCTTC. The chain recombines TRBV5-1 with TRBJ2-1; 11 bases are a match to TRBD2. The CDR3 sequence is 18 residues long. The V segment lost 2 bases and the J segment 5 bases; nucleotides outside the gene matches: 12. The germline gives CDR1 SGHRS, CDR2 YFSETQ.

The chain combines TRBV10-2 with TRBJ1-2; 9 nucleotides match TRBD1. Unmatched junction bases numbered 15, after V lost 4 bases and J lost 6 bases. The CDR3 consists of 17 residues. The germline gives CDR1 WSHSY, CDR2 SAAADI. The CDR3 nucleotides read TGCGCCAGCAGTGTTGGTCTGGGACAGGGAGAAAAAGATGGCTACACCTTC. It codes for CASSVGLGQGEKDGYTF.

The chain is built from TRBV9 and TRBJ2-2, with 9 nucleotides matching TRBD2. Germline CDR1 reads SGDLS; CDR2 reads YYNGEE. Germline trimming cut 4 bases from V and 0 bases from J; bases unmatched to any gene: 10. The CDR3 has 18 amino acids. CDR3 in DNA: TGTGCCAGCAGCCCCCAGGCGGGAGGGTACGCGAACACCGGGGAGCTGTTTTTT. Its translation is CASSPQAGGYANTGELFF.

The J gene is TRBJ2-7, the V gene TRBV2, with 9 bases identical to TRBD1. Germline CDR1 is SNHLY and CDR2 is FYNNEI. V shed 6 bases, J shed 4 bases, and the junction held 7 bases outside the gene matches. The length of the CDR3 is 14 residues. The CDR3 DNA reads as TGTGCCAGCAGAGACGGACAGGGGTTGTACGAGCAGTACTTC. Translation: CASRDGQGLYEQYF.

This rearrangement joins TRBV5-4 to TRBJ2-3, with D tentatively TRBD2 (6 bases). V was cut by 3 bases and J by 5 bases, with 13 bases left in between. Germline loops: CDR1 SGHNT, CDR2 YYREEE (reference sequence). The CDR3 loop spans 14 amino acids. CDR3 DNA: TGTGCCAGCAGCTCGGAGGGCCGGGGAGATACGCAGTATTTT. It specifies CASSSEGRGDTQYF.

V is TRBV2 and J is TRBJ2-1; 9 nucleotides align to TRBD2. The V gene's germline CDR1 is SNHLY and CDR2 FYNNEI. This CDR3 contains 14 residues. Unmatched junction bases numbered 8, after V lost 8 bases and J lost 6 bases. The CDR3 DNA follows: TGTGCCAGCCAATTGACTAGCGGACTCAATGAGCAGTTCTTC. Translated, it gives CASQLTSGLNEQFF.

The CDR3 is CASSSRDRVFTEAFF. CDR3 coding DNA: TGTGCCAGCAGTTCCCGGGACAGGGTATTTACTGAAGCTTTCTTT. This sequence joins TRBV28 and TRBJ1-1; 9 bases match TRBD1. Germline V gene data show CDR1 as MDHEN and CDR2 as SYDVKM. The CDR3 consists of 15 residues. The trim removed 4 bases at V and 5 bases at J, leaving 8 bases unmatched.

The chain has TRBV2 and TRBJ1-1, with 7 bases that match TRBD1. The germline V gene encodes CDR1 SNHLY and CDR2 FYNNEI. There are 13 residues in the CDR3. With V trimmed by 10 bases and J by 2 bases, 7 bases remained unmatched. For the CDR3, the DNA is TGTGCCACTGAGGACAGGCGAAACACTGAAGCTTTCTTT. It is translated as CATEDRRNTEAFF.

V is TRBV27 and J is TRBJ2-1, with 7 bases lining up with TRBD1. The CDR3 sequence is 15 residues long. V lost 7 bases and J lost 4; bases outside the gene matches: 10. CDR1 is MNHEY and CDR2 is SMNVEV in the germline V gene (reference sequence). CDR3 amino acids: CASTRSRDSYNEQFF. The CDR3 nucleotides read TGTGCCAGCACTCGATCCCGGGACAGTTACAATGAGCAGTTCTTC.

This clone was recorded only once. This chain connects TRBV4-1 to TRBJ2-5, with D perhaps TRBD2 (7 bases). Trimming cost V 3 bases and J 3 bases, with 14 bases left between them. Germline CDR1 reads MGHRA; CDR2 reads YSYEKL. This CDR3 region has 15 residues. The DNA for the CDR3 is TGCGCCAGCAGCCAGGGGGGGGGCTTCGAAGAGACCCAGTACTTC. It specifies CASSQGGGFEETQYF.

This CDR3 reads CASSTYTDTQYF. In DNA, the CDR3 is TGTGCCAGCAGTACCTACACAGATACGCAGTATTTT. The chain links TRBV27 to TRBJ2-3; D gene uncertain. The V gene lost 5 bases and the J gene lost 2 bases, with 5 bases spanning the gap. This CDR3 spans 12 amino acids. Germline V gene sequence: CDR1 MNHEY, CDR2 SMNVEV (reference sequence).

CDR3 region: CSVVSGYTEAFF. The CDR3 nucleotides read TGCAGCGTTGTTTCCGGGTACACTGAAGCTTTCTTT. The chain has TRBV29-1 and TRBJ1-1; D is ambiguous. The CDR3 is 12 amino acids. The germline CDR1 and CDR2 sequences are SQVTM and ANQGSEA. With 4 bases removed from V and 3 bases from J, the gap between germline ends came to 9 bases.